This TCR beta chain was identified in a study of blood T cell repertoires in COVID-19. Study-wide background: COVID-19 samples collected from the United States, Italy and Spain covered acute and convalescent phases. The analysed material was cDNA or gDNA that came from T cells, B-cell-depleted T cells, or PBMCs.

Trimming at V came to 5 bases and at J to 10 bases, leaving 6 bases not matched to a gene. Looked up from germline, CDR1 is GTSNPN and CDR2 is SVGIG (reference sequence). The CDR3 contains 12 residues. Assay: immunoSEQ multiplex PCR; the TCRdb copy retains only in-frame clones and omits some. The sample comprises 450,000 or so clones, 90% of which are singletons, and roughly 0.66% rests with the top ten. Self-reported history from a screening survey and questionnaire set each donor's cohort. Two negative PCRs, clearance, or symptom resolution were required of recovered Cohort 3 donors. The chain employs TRBV30 and TRBJ1-1, with TRBD1 identical over 11 bases. The specimen sequenced was PBMCs or T cells enriched from blood (not recorded which). This TCR came from a man younger than 35 who had recovered from COVID-19. This CDR3 is CAWADRGLAAFF. The CDR3 DNA reads TGTGCCTGGGCGGACAGGGGGCTTGCAGCTTTCTTT.